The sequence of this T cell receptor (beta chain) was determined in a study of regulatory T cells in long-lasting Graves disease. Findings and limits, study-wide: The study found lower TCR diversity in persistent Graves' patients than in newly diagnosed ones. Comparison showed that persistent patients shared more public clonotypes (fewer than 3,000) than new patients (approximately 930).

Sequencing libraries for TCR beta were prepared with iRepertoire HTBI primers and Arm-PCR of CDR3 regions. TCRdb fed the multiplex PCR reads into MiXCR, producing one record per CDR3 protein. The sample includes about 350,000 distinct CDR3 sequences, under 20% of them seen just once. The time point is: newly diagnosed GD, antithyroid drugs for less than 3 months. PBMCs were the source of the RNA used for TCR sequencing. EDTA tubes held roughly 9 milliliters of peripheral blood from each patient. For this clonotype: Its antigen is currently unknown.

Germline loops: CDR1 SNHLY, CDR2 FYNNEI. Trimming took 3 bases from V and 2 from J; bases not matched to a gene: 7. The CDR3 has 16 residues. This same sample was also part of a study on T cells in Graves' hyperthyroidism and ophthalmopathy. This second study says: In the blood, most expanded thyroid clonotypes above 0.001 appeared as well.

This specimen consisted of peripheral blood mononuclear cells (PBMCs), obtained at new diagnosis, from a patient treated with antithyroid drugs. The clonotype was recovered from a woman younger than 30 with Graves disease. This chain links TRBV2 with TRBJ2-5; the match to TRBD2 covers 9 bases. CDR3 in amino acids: CASSDWRGGQQETQYF. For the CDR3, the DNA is TGTGCCAGCAGTGATTGGCGGGGGGGCCAACAAGAGACCCAGTACTTC.